This T cell receptor (beta chain) was identified in a study of regulatory T cells in long-lasting Graves disease. Trimming took 4 bases from V and 4 from J, leaving 17 bases between them. The CDR3 length is 15 residues. The germline CDR1 and CDR2 sequences are SGDLS and YYNGEE. According to the study, TCR beta libraries were built with iRepertoire HTBI primers and CDR3-region Arm-PCR. TCRdb reanalysed the multiplex PCR reads using MiXCR and keeps one entry per CDR3 protein. The sample holds roughly 430,000 distinct CDR3 sequences; less than 20% are singletons and the top ten take approximately 12%. Time point denoted: newly diagnosed GD, antithyroid drugs for less than 3 months. From PBMCs, RNA was extracted and then used to make the TCR library. This clonotype was seen a handful of times. This same sample was also part of a study on T cells in Graves' hyperthyroidism and ophthalmopathy.

The receptor was isolated from a woman aged 30 to 39 with Graves disease. This chain links TRBV9 with TRBJ1-2, with D possibly being TRBD1 (6 bases). The starting material was peripheral blood mononuclear cells (PBMCs), obtained at new diagnosis, from a patient treated with antithyroid drugs. The CDR3 DNA is TGTGCCAGCAGCCCCCTCTCGGACAGAATCTATGGCTACACCTTC. Encoded protein: CASSPLSDRIYGYTF.